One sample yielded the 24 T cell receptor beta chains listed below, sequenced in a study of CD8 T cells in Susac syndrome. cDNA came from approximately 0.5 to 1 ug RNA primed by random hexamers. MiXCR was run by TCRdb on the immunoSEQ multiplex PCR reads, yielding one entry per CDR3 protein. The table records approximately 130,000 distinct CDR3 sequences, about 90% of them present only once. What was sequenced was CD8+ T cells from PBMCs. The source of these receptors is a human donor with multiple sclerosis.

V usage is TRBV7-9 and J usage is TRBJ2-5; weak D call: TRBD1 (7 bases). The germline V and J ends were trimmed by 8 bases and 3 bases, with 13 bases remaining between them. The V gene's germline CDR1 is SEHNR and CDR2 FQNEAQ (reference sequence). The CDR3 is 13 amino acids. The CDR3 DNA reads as TGTGCCAGCGGCAGGGGGGATAAAGAGACCCAGTACTTC. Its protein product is CASGRGDKETQYF.

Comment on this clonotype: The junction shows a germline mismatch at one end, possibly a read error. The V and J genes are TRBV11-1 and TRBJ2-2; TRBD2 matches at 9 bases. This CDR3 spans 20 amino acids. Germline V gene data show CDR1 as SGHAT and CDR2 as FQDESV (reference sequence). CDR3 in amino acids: CASSVALLAGSDWNTGELFF. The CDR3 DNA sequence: TGTGCCAGCAGCGTAGCCCTGCTAGCGGGATCGGATTGGAACACCGGGGAGCTGTTTTTT.

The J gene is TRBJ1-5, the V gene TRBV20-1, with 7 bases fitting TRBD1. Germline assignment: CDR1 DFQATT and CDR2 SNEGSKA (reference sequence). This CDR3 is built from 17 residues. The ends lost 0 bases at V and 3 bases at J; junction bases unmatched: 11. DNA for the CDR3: TGCAGTGCTAGAGATAGGGGGCGGGGGGGAAACAATCAGCCCCAGCATTTT. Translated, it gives CSARDRGRGGNNQPQHF.

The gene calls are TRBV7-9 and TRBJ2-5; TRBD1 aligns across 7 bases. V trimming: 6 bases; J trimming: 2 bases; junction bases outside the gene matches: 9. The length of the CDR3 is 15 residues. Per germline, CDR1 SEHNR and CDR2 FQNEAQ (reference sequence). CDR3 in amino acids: CASSQRDSDQETQYF. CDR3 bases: TGTGCCAGCAGTCAACGGGACAGTGATCAAGAGACCCAGTACTTC. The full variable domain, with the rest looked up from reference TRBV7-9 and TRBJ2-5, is DTGVSQNPRHKITKRGQNVTFRCDPISEHNRLYWYRQTLGQGPEFLTYFQNEAQLEKSRLLSDRFSAERPKGSFSTLEIQRTEQGDSAMYLCASSQRDSDQETQYFGPGTRLLVL.

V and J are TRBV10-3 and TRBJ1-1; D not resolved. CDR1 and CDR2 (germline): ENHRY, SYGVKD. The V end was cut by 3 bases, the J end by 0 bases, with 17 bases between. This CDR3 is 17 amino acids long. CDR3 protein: CAISDTPVQAMNTEAFF. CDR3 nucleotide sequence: TGTGCCATCAGTGATACCCCCGTGCAAGCCATGAACACTGAAGCTTTCTTT.

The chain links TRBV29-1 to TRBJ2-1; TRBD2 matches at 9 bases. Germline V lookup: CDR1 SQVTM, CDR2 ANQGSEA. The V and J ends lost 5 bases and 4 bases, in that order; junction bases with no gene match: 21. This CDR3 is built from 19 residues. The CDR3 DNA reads TGCAGCGTTCTCGGGGTCCTTGCCCTAGCGGGGCAAAGGTACAATGAGCAGTTCTTC. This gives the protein CSVLGVLALAGQRYNEQFF.

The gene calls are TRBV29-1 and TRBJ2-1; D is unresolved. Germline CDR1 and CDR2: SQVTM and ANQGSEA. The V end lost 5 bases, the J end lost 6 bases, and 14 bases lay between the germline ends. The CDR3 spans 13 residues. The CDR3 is CSVPPGPGNEQFF. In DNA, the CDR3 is TGCAGCGTTCCCCCTGGGCCGGGCAATGAGCAGTTCTTC.

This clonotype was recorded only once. CDR3 protein: CASSQAQLYGYTF. The CDR3 DNA reads TGTGCCAGCAGCCAAGCTCAGCTCTATGGCTACACCTTC. V gene TRBV14 combines with J gene TRBJ1-2; unclear D gene. In germline, CDR1 is SGHDN, CDR2 FVKESK. V dropped 1 base and J dropped 4 bases, with 7 bases sitting between them. CDR3 length equals 13 residues. Full variable domain (remainder filled in from reference TRBV14 and TRBJ1-2): EAGVTQFPSHSVIEKGQTVTLRCDPISGHDNLYWYRRVMGKEIKFLLHFVKESKQDESGMPNNRFLAERTGGTYSTLKVQPAELEDSGVYFCASSQAQLYGYTFGSGTRLTVV.

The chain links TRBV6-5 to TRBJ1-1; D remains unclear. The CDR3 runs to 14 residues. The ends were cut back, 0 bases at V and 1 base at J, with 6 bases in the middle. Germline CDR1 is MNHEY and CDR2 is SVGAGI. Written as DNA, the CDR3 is TGTGCCAGCAGTTACTCGAACTCGAACACTGAAGCTTTCTTT. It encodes CASSYSNSNTEAFF.

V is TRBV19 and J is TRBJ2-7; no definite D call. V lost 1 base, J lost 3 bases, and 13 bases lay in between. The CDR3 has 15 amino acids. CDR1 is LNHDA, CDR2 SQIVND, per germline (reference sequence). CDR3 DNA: TGTGCCAGTAGTATAGCGGCCTCAGGCTACTACGAGCAGTACTTC. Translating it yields CASSIAASGYYEQYF.

CDR3 protein: CSGVDSYGYTF. DNA for the CDR3: TGCAGCGGGGTAGACAGCTATGGCTACACCTTC. The chain is built from TRBV29-1 and TRBJ1-2, with a weak D call TRBD1 (5 bases). V lost 7 bases, J lost 4 bases, and 10 bases lay in between. The CDR3 has 11 residues. Germline CDR1 is SQVTM and CDR2 is ANQGSEA.

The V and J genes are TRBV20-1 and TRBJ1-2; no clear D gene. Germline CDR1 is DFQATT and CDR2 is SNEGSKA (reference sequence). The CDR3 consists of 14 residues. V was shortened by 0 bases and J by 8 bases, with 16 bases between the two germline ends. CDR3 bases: TGCAGTGCTAGAGATGCTTGGAGGGTGATCGGCTACACCTTC. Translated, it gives CSARDAWRVIGYTF.

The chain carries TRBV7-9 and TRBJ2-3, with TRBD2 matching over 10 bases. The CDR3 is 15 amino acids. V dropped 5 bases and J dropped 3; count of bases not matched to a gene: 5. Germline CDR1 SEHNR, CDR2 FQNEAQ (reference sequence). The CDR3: CASSQSGRETDTQYF. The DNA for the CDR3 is TGTGCCAGCAGCCAAAGCGGGAGGGAAACAGATACGCAGTATTTT.

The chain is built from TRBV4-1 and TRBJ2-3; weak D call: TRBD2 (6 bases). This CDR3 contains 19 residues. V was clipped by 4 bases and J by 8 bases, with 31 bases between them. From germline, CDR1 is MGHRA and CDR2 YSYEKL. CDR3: CASSLLRNGLARLGGTQYF. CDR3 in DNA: TGCGCCAGCAGCCTTCTCAGGAACGGGCTAGCGCGCCTCGGGGGTACGCAGTATTTT.

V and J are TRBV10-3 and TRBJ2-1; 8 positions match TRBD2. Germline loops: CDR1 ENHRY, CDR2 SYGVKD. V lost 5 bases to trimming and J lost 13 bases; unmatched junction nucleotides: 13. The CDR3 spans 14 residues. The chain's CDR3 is CAISTGVAGFEQFF. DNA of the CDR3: TGTGCCATCAGTACCGGGGTAGCGGGGTTTGAACAGTTCTTC.

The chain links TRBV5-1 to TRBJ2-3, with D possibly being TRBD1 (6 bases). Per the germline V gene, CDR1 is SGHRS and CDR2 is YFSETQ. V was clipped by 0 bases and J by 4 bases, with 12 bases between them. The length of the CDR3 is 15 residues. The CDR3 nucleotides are TGCGCCAGCAGCTTGGGGCAGGGGCGGCCAGATACGCAGTATTTT. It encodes CASSLGQGRPDTQYF.

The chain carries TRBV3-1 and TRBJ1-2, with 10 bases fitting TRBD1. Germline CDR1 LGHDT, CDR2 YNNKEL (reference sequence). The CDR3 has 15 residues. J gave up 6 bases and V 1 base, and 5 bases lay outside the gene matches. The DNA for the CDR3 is TGTGCCAGCAGCCAAGCCACCGGGACAGGGGATGGCTACACCTTC. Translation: CASSQATGTGDGYTF.

The CDR3 protein is CASSYLAPMNTEAFF. The CDR3 DNA reads as TGTGCCAGCAGTTACTTAGCACCGATGAACACTGAAGCTTTCTTT. The chain recombines TRBV6-5 with TRBJ1-1; D ambiguous. V shed 1 base and J shed 0 bases, with 9 bases lying between them. This CDR3 spans 15 amino acids. CDR1 is MNHEY and CDR2 is SVGAGI in the germline V gene.

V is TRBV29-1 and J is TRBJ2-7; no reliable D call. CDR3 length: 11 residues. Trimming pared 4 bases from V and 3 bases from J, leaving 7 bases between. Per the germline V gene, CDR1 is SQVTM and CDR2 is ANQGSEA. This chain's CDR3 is CSVGEGYEQYF. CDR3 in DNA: TGCAGCGTTGGCGAAGGCTACGAGCAGTACTTC.

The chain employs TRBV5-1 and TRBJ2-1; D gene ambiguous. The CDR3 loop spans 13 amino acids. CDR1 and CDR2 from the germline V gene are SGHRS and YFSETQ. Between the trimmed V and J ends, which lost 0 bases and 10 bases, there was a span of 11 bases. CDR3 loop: CASSLGASLEQFF. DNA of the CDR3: TGCGCCAGCAGCTTGGGGGCGTCACTCGAGCAGTTCTTC.

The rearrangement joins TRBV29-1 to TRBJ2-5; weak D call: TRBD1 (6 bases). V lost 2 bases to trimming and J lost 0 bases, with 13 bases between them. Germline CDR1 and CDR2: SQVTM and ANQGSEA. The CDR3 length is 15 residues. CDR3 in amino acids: CSVELLGQHQETQYF. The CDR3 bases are TGCAGCGTTGAACTTTTAGGACAGCACCAAGAGACCCAGTACTTC. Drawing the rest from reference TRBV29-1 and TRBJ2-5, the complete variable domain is SAVISQKPSRDICQRGTSLTIQCQVDSQVTMMFWYRQQPGQSLTLIATANQGSEATYESGFVIDKFPISRPNLTFSTLTVSNMSPEDSSIYLCSVELLGQHQETQYFGPGTRLLVL.

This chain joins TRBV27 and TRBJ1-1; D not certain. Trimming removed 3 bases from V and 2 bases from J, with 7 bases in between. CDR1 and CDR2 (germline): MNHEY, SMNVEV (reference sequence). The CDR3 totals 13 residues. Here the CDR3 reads CASSLSENTEAFF. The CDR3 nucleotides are TGTGCCAGCAGTTTGAGTGAAAACACTGAAGCTTTCTTT.

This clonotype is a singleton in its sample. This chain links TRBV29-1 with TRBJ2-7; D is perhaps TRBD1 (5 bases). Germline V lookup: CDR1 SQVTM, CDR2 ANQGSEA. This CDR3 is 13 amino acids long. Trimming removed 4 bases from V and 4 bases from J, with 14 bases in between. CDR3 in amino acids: CSVVLGDQYEQYF. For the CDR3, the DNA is TGCAGCGTTGTCCTAGGGGATCAGTACGAGCAGTACTTC.

The CDR3 nucleotides read TGTGCCAGCAGCGTGGGACTAGCGGGAGTGAGGGAGCAGTACTTC. This codes for CASSVGLAGVREQYF. The gene calls are TRBV9 and TRBJ2-7; the match to TRBD2 covers 14 bases. In germline, CDR1 is SGDLS, CDR2 YYNGEE. CDR3 size: 15 residues. V was clipped by 2 bases and J by 7 bases; unmatched bases: 5.